This TCR beta chain was identified during a study of shared clonotypes between healthy human individuals. With 7 bases clipped from V and 5 bases from J, the junction kept 12 bases outside the gene matches. The germline V gene encodes CDR1 MNHEY and CDR2 SVGAGI. The length of the CDR3 is 15 residues. Method: immunoSEQ multiplex PCR; TCRdb's copy keeps in-frame clones and lacks some. In the table there are approximately 1.4 million clones, nearly 99% of which are singletons. Material: naive CD4+ T cells sorted from blood. The subset here: CD45RA+ positively selected. This receptor was identified in a young man in good health. V is TRBV6-5 and J is TRBJ2-7; 9 bases align to TRBD1. The CDR3 nucleotides read TGTGCCAGCACTCTTTCCCCGGACAGGGGACACGAGCAGTACTTC. This gives the protein CASTLSPDRGHEQYF.